This TCR beta chain was sequenced for a study of blood T cell repertoires in COVID-19. Study in general: The analysed material was cDNA or gDNA that came from T cells, B-cell-depleted T cells, or PBMCs.

Only in-frame clones appear in the TCRdb table, and some are missing; sequencing was by immunoSEQ multiplex PCR. This table holds 60,000 or so clones, 90% found once. Sequenced material: peripheral blood. The clonotype originates from a human donor with active COVID-19. The donor label of this sample is uncertain.

The CDR3 loop reads CSSGTGSYNEQFF. The CDR3 coding sequence is TGCAGCTCCGGGACAGGTTCTTACAATGAGCAGTTCTTC. The rearrangement links TRBV29-1 to TRBJ2-1; 8 bases are a match to TRBD1. The CDR3 runs 13 residues. V lost 8 bases to trimming and J lost 4 bases; unmatched junction nucleotides: 7. Germline-derived CDR1 and CDR2 are SQVTM and ANQGSEA.